This TCR beta chain was sequenced during a study of identical twins. TCRdb re-called the 5' RACE reads with MiXCR, one entry per CDR3 protein. This sample yields about 890,000 distinct CDR3 sequences, of which 9% to 15% are seen a single time; 1.5% to 2% belongs to the top ten. This clonotype has ten or more counts. Germline lookup yields CDR1 SGHRS and CDR2 YFSETQ. V lost 4 bases and J lost 3, with 11 bases in between. There are 14 residues in the CDR3. In addition, the sample was reused for a study of yellow fever vaccine responses in identical twins.

This clonotype originated in a woman between 18 and 29 years old in good health. The sample was PBMCs. The chain couples TRBV5-1 to TRBJ1-5, with a tentative D call TRBD1 (6 bases). The CDR3 region has the DNA TGCGCCAGCAGCCCGGACAGTCTCAATCAGCCCCAGCATTTT. Translation: CASSPDSLNQPQHF.